The T cell receptor (beta chain) under discussion was sequenced for a study of CD8+ T cells in alopecia areata. Turning to this clone: What it binds is not known.

Study-level findings and limits: Lesional scalp, especially alopecia totalis/universalis, showed higher clonality than normal scalp. Scalp clonality, together with expanded CD8+ clones among the top 100, fell significantly with tofacitinib.

Noted treatment: oral pan-JAK inhibitor, 5-10 mg twice daily. It was cDNA, reverse transcribed from extracted RNA, that served as the sequencing template. Using immunoSEQ multiplex PCR, the repertoire was profiled, and TCRdb retains in-frame clones only, with some absent. Seen here are 150,000 to 200,000 clones, less than 70% observed once, and the top ten hold approximately 1.3%. Germline CDR1 SNHLY, CDR2 FYNNEI. With 4 bases removed from V and 1 base from J, the gap between germline ends came to 13 bases. The CDR3 contains 15 residues. This rearrangement joins TRBV2 to TRBJ2-5; D gene ambiguous. Specimen: CD4+ T cells sorted from blood, collected between weeks 49 and 50, from a patient treated with tofacitinib. The sequence derives from a human donor with alopecia areata. The CDR3 sequence: CASSGSLSPQETQYF. The CDR3 DNA follows: TGTGCCAGCAGTGGATCCCTAAGCCCCCAAGAGACCCAGTACTTC.